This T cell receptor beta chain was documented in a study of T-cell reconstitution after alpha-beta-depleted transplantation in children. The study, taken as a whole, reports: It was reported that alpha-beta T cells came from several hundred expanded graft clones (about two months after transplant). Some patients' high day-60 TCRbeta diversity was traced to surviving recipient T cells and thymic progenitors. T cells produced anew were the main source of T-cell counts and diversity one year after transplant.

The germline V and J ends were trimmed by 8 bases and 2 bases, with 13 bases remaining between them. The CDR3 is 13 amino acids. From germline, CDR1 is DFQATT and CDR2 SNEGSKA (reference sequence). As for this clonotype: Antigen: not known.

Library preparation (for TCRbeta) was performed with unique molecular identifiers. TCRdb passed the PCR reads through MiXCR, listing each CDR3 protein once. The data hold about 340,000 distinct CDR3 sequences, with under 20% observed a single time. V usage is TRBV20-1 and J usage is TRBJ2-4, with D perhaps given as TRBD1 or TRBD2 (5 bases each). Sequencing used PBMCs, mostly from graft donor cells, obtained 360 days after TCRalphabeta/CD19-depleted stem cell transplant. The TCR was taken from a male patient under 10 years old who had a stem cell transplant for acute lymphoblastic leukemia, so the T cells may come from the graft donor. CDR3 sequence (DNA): TGCAGTAACTTAGAGGGGACCAAAAACATTCAGTACTTC. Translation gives CSNLEGTKNIQYF.